This T cell receptor (beta chain) was recorded in a study of memory CD8 T cells in hepatitis C reinfection. Turning to the study itself: Two donors cleared primary HCV but became chronic after reinfection. Regarding the study as a whole: With five or six donors, public clonotype conclusions could not be definitive.

Assay: immunoSEQ multiplex PCR; the TCRdb copy retains only in-frame clones and omits some. The repertoire includes approximately 49,000 clones, roughly 89% of them detected once, and roughly 0.7% sits in the top ten. Sample time point: late/post reinfection, 12 to 24 weeks after detection. No in vitro expansion preceded TCR sequencing of the sorted cells. Worth noting for this clone: Its antigen is still unknown.

CDR1 MNHNS and CDR2 SASEGT come from the germline V gene. This CDR3 comprises 11 residues. The V end lost 7 bases, the J end lost 7 bases, and 10 bases lay between the germline ends. The chain recombines TRBV6-1 with TRBJ2-5, with a possible D match to TRBD2 (5 bases). The sequence was collected from a young man with hepatitis C virus infection. The material sequenced was naive CD8+ T cells sorted from blood. The CDR3 bases are TGTGCCAGCATCCTAGGAGGGACCCAGTACTTC. It yields the protein CASILGGTQYF.